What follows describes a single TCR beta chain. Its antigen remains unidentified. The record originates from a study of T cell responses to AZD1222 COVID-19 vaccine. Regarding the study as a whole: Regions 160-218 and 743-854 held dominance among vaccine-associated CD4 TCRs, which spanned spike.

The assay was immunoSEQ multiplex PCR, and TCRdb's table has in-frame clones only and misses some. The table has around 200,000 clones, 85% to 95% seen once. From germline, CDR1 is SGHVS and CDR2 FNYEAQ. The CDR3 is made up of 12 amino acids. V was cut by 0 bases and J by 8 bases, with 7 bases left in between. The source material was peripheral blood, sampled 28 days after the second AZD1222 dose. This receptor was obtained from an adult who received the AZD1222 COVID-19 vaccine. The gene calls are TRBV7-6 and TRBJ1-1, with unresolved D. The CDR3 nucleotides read TGTGCCAGCAGCTTAGCGGTAGGGGAAGCTTTCTTT. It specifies CASSLAVGEAFF.